This T cell receptor beta chain is from a study of T cells after yellow fever vaccination. One entry per CDR3 protein, called by TCRdb with MiXCR from the 5' RACE reads. The sample consists of some 560,000 distinct CDR3 sequences, 15% to 20% of them appearing once. This CDR3 is built from 16 residues. The V gene lost 4 bases and the J gene lost 8 bases, with 23 bases spanning the gap. This clonotype was counted only a few times. The specimen comprised PBMCs, sampled 15 days after the yellow fever booster vaccination. The rearrangement uses TRBV12-3 or TRBV12-4 and TRBJ1-2; no firm D call. The source of this sequence is a man aged 30-40 years who received the YFV17D yellow fever vaccine. The CDR3 DNA reads as TGTGCCAGCAGTTCCGAGGGCAGTCCGTATTCGAAAGGCTACACCTTC. As protein: CASSSEGSPYSKGYTF.